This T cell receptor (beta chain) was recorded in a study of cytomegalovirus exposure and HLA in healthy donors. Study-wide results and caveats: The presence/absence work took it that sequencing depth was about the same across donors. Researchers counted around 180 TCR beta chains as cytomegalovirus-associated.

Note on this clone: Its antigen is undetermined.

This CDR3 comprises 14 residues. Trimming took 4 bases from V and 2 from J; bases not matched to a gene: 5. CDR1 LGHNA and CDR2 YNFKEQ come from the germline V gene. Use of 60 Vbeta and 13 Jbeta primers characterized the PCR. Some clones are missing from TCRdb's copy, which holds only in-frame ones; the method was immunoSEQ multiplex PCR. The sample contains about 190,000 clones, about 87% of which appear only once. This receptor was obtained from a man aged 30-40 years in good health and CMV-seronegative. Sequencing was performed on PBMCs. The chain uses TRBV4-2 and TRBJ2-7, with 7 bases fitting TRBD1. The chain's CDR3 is CASSPGTVPYEQYF. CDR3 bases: TGTGCCAGCAGCCCAGGGACAGTACCCTACGAGCAGTACTTC.